Listed here are 25 T cell receptor beta chains from one sample, sequenced in a study of cytotoxic CD8 clonotypes in ibrutinib-treated CLL. Using immunoSEQ multiplex PCR, the repertoire was profiled, and TCRdb retains in-frame clones only, with some absent. Among 130,000 to 150,000 clones listed, roughly three quarters were seen once. Sequencing used PBMCs, obtained after 12 months of ibrutinib treatment. Receptors originate from a human donor with chronic lymphocytic leukemia.

DNA for the CDR3: TGTGCCACCAGCAGAGGTTCGAGGGGTGGTGAGCAGTTCTTC. Its protein is CATSRGSRGGEQFF. J is TRBJ2-1 and V is TRBV15; either TRBD1 or TRBD2 may supply D (5 bases each). Looked up from germline, CDR1 is LNHNV and CDR2 is YYDKDF (reference sequence). V was pared by 1 base and J by 9 bases, with 13 bases between. The CDR3 consists of 14 residues. The entire variable domain, with the rest obtained from reference TRBV15 and TRBJ2-1, is as follows: DAMVIQNPRYQVTQFGKPVTLSCSQTLNHNVMYWYQQKSSQAPKLLFHYYDKDFNNEADTPDNFQSRRPNTSFCFLDIRSPGLGDTAMYLCATSRGSRGGEQFFGPGTRLTVL.

The chain joins TRBV15 to TRBJ2-7; 8 bases map to TRBD1. The germline CDR1 and CDR2 sequences are LNHNV and YYDKDF (reference sequence). The V segment lost 3 bases and the J segment 0 bases; nucleotides outside the gene matches: 4. This CDR3 is 15 amino acids long. As DNA, the CDR3 is TGTGCCACCAGCAGGTTCACAGGGGGCTCCTACGAGCAGTACTTC. Translating gives CATSRFTGGSYEQYF.

J is TRBJ2-7 and V is TRBV6-1; no clear D. Trimming took 3 bases from V and 8 from J, leaving 11 bases between them. Germline-derived CDR1 and CDR2 are MNHNS and SASEGT. The CDR3 contains 12 residues. CDR3 DNA: TGTGCCAGCAGTGAGCGCACTCTAAAGCAGTACTTC. It specifies CASSERTLKQYF.

The chain is built from TRBV16 and TRBJ2-7; the D gene is possibly TRBD1 (6 bases). Trimming removed 5 bases at V and 4 bases at J, with 9 bases between. Germline CDR1 is KGHSY and CDR2 is FQNENV. The CDR3 is 12 residues long. The CDR3 reads CASSIRGYEQYF. The CDR3 DNA reads TGTGCCAGCAGCATCAGGGGTTACGAGCAGTACTTC.

The V and J genes are TRBV27 and TRBJ2-1; 8 bases align to TRBD2. J gave up 3 bases and V 5 bases, and 3 bases lay outside the gene matches. Germline assignment: CDR1 MNHEY and CDR2 SMNVEV (reference sequence). This CDR3 comprises 14 residues. This CDR3 is CASSTSGLYNEQFF. The CDR3 nucleotides read TGTGCCAGCAGTACTAGCGGACTCTACAATGAGCAGTTCTTC.

Here the CDR3 DNA reads TGTGCCAGCAGGGTGGGGTTGAGCTTTGCGCCGAGCTCCTACAATGAGCAGTTCTTC. This encodes CASRVGLSFAPSSYNEQFF. The chain couples TRBV7-6 to TRBJ2-1; D uncertain. The CDR3 covers 19 residues. Trimming shortened V by 6 bases and J by 0 bases, and 24 bases separated the two germline ends. Germline V gene sequence: CDR1 SGHVS, CDR2 FNYEAQ.

The chain couples TRBV28 to TRBJ1-5; D uncertain. Trimming stripped 7 bases from V and 2 bases from J, with 6 bases between. The CDR3 sequence is 12 residues long. Germline values: CDR1 MDHEN, CDR2 SYDVKM. The CDR3 protein is CASTQGNQPQHF. The CDR3 coding sequence is TGTGCCAGCACGCAGGGCAATCAGCCCCAGCATTTT.

This clone was seen a single time. The chain links TRBV2 to TRBJ1-2; D unclear. The germline V and J ends were trimmed by 6 bases and 4 bases, with 15 bases remaining between them. The length of the CDR3 is 14 residues. Germline V CDR1 and CDR2: SNHLY, FYNNEI. CDR3 in amino acids: CASRLSREVYGYTF. The CDR3 coding sequence is TGTGCCAGCAGGCTTTCTAGGGAAGTCTATGGCTACACCTTC.

DNA of the CDR3: TGTGCCAGCATCTGGGACAGGGGATACAATGAGCAGTTCTTC. This translates into CASIWDRGYNEQFF. V and J are TRBV6-1 and TRBJ2-1; 10 bases line up with TRBD1. The CDR3 runs to 14 residues. Germline loops: CDR1 MNHNS, CDR2 SASEGT. The ends lost 7 bases at V and 4 bases at J; junction bases unmatched: 4.

V is TRBV7-6 and J is TRBJ2-7; possible D gene TRBD1, 5 bases. The CDR3 loop spans 15 amino acids. Trimming stripped 5 bases from V and 0 bases from J, with 14 bases between. Germline CDR1 and CDR2: SGHVS and FNYEAQ. CDR3 DNA sequence: TGTGCCAGCAGCCCTGGGGCGTCTAGCTCCTACGAGCAGTACTTC. Translating gives CASSPGASSSYEQYF.

In its sample, this clone was seen a few times. V usage is TRBV10-2 and J usage is TRBJ2-7; 12 bases agree with TRBD2. From germline, CDR1 is WSHSY and CDR2 SAAADI. The CDR3 sequence is 14 residues long. V was clipped by 4 bases and J by 5 bases; unmatched bases: 3. CDR3 in amino acids: CASSGTSGNHEQYF. The DNA of the CDR3 is TGCGCCAGCAGTGGGACTAGCGGGAACCACGAGCAGTACTTC.

The V gene is TRBV7-9, the J gene TRBJ2-7; D ambiguous. Germline CDR1 SEHNR, CDR2 FQNEAQ (reference sequence). CDR3 size: 14 residues. V lost 1 base, J lost 1 base, and 8 bases lay in between. The chain's CDR3 is CASSLGTFSYEQYF. CDR3 nucleotide sequence: TGTGCCAGCAGCTTAGGGACCTTTTCCTACGAGCAGTACTTC.

The CDR3 region has the DNA TGTGCCAGCCCCGGGACAGGGGACACAGATACGCAGTATTTT. This encodes CASPGTGDTDTQYF. This rearrangement joins TRBV2 to TRBJ2-3; 10 bases map to TRBD1. Germline V gene lookup returns CDR1 SNHLY and CDR2 FYNNEI. This CDR3 has 14 amino acids. Losses at the gene ends were 8 bases for V and 2 bases for J; bases not matched to a gene: 4.

The rearrangement uses TRBV11-3 and TRBJ2-1; D gene ambiguous. CDR3 length: 14 amino acids. V gave up 4 bases and J gave up 7 bases, with 14 bases separating them. The germline V gene encodes CDR1 SGHNT and CDR2 YENEEA. CDR3 region: CASSSGRFKNEQFF. The CDR3 nucleotides read TGTGCCAGCAGCTCCGGCCGTTTCAAGAATGAGCAGTTCTTC.

V usage is TRBV7-8 and J usage is TRBJ2-7; weak D call: TRBD2 (6 bases). Germline V lookup: CDR1 SGHVS, CDR2 FQNEAQ. The CDR3 has 14 amino acids. The V end was cut by 3 bases, the J end by 0 bases, with 9 bases between. The CDR3, as DNA: TGTGCCAGCAGCTTCGGGGGTGGCTCCTACGAGCAGTACTTC. Its protein is CASSFGGGSYEQYF.

The chain carries TRBV11-2 and TRBJ2-7; TRBD2 matches at 9 bases. CDR1 is SGHAT, CDR2 FQNNGV, per germline. CDR3 length: 16 residues. J gave up 3 bases and V 4 bases, and 10 bases lay outside the gene matches. The CDR3 sequence: CASSSYRGTSFYEQYF. CDR3 sequence (DNA): TGTGCCAGCAGCTCTTATCGCGGGACTAGCTTCTACGAGCAGTACTTC.

The rearrangement joins TRBV9 to TRBJ2-1; D gene ambiguous. CDR3 size: 13 residues. Germline V gene lookup returns CDR1 SGDLS and CDR2 YYNGEE. Trimming shortened V by 4 bases and J by 8 bases, and 13 bases separated the two germline ends. The DNA for the CDR3 is TGTGCCAGCAGCATCGGCCCTATCCATGAGCAGTTCTTC. The encoded protein is CASSIGPIHEQFF.

V usage is TRBV7-9 and J usage is TRBJ1-2; 9 nucleotides align to TRBD1. The CDR3 length is 15 residues. J was trimmed by 8 bases and V by 5 bases; bases with no gene match: 12. Germline V gene data show CDR1 as SEHNR and CDR2 as FQNEAQ (reference sequence). For the CDR3, the DNA is TGTGCCAGCAGCACCCGGACAGGGGAAAGAAGGGGCTACACCTTC. Translated: CASSTRTGERRGYTF.

The rearrangement joins TRBV10-3 to TRBJ2-7; 7 bases fit TRBD1. The V and J ends lost 5 bases and 2 bases, in that order; junction bases with no gene match: 3. In germline, CDR1 is ENHRY, CDR2 SYGVKD. CDR3 length equals 13 residues. CDR3 amino acids: CAISTTGTYEQYF. For the CDR3, the DNA is TGTGCCATCAGTACGACAGGGACCTACGAGCAGTACTTC.

This rearrangement joins TRBV19 to TRBJ1-1; tentatively, D is TRBD1 (6 bases). Germline CDR1 reads LNHDA; CDR2 reads SQIVND (reference sequence). V was cut by 3 bases and J by 1 base, with 9 bases left in between. The CDR3 runs to 14 residues. The CDR3 coding sequence is TGTGCCAGTAGTATCGGAGGGGGGAACACTGAAGCTTTCTTT. Amino acids: CASSIGGGNTEAFF.

The chain couples TRBV5-4 to TRBJ2-4, with a tentative D call TRBD1 (6 bases). Germline assignment: CDR1 SGHNT and CDR2 YYREEE (reference sequence). CDR3 length equals 15 residues. The germline V and J ends were trimmed by 4 bases and 0 bases, with 11 bases remaining between them. The CDR3 spells CASSIDRLAKNIQYF. DNA for the CDR3: TGTGCCAGCAGCATCGACAGGTTAGCCAAAAACATTCAGTACTTC.

The rearrangement joins TRBV7-9 to TRBJ2-1; 8 positions agree with TRBD1. The CDR3 consists of 16 residues. With V trimmed by 4 bases and J by 3 bases, 8 bases remained unmatched. CDR1 and CDR2 from the germline V gene are SEHNR and FQNEAQ (reference sequence). The chain's CDR3 is CASSSTGGQDYNEQFF. In DNA form, the CDR3 reads TGTGCCAGCAGCTCGACCGGGGGACAGGACTACAATGAGCAGTTCTTC.

The chain recombines TRBV7-9 with TRBJ2-3; 7 bases align to TRBD2. The germline V gene has CDR1 SEHNR and CDR2 FQNEAQ (reference sequence). The V and J ends lost 5 bases and 2 bases, in that order; junction bases with no gene match: 10. CDR3 length: 16 amino acids. The CDR3 DNA sequence: TGTGCCAGCAGCCTCGGACTAGATCTTTCCACAGATACGCAGTATTTT. Its translation: CASSLGLDLSTDTQYF. Variable domain in full (rest from reference TRBV7-9 and TRBJ2-3): DTGVSQNPRHKITKRGQNVTFRCDPISEHNRLYWYRQTLGQGPEFLTYFQNEAQLEKSRLLSDRFSAERPKGSFSTLEIQRTEQGDSAMYLCASSLGLDLSTDTQYFGPGTRLTVL.

This clone was found once. V gene TRBV5-1 combines with J gene TRBJ2-5; D possibly corresponds to TRBD1 (6 bases). CDR1 is SGHRS, CDR2 YFSETQ, per germline. Trimming removed 4 bases at V and 1 base at J, with 14 bases between. The CDR3 covers 15 residues. CDR3 loop: CASSPGQLFQETQYF. The DNA of the CDR3 is TGCGCCAGCAGCCCTGGACAGCTGTTCCAAGAGACCCAGTACTTC.

The chain couples TRBV30 to TRBJ2-1; 12 bases fit TRBD2. The J segment lost 0 bases and the V segment lost 1 base, leaving 10 bases of the junction unmatched. This CDR3 has 19 residues. Germline-derived CDR1 and CDR2 are GTSNPN and SVGIG (reference sequence). CDR3 DNA sequence: TGTGCCTGGAGTGGGGCGGGGACTAGCGGGTTTGTCTCCTACAATGAGCAGTTCTTC. Amino acid sequence: CAWSGAGTSGFVSYNEQFF.